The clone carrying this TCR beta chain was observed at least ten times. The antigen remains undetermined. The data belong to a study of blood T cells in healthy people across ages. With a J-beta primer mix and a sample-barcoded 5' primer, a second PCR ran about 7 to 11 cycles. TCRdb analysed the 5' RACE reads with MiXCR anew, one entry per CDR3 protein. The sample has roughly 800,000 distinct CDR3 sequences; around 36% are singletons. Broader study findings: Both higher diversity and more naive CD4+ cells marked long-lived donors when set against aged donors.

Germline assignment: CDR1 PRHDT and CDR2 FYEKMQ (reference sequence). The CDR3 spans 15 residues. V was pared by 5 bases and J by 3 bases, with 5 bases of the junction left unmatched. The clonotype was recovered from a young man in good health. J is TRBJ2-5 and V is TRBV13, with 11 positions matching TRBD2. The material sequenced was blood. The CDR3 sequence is CASSPEGLAEETQYF. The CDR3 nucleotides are TGTGCCAGCAGCCCAGAGGGACTAGCGGAAGAGACCCAGTACTTC.